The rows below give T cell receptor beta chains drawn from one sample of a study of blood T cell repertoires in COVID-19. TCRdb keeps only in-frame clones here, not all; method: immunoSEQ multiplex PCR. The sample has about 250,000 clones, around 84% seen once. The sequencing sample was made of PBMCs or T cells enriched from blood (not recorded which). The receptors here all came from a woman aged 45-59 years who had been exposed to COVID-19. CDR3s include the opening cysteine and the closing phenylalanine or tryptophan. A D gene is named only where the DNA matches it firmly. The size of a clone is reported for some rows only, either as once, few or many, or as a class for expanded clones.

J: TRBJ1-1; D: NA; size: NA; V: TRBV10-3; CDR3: CAISETQSNTEAFF; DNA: TGTGCCATCAGCGAGACACAGAGTAACACTGAAGCTTTCTTT
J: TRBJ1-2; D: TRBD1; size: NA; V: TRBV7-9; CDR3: CASSLGQGIDSDGYTF; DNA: TGTGCCAGCAGCTTGGGACAGGGAATAGATTCTGATGGCTACACCTTC
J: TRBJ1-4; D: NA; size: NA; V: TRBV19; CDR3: CASSIGQGYEKLFF; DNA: TGTGCCAGTAGTATCGGTCAGGGGTATGAAAAACTGTTTTTT
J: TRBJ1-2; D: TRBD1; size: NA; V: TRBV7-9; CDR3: CASSLGTGWEYRYTF; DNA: TGTGCCAGCAGCTTAGGGACAGGGTGGGAATATCGCTACACCTTC
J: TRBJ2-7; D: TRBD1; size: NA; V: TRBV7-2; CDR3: CASSSGQGSLSYEQYF; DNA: TGTGCCAGCAGCTCCGGACAGGGAAGTTTATCCTACGAGCAGTACTTC
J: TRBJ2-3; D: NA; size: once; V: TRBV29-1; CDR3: CSVSVTGPYTDTQYF; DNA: TGCAGCGTTTCCGTTACAGGGCCTTACACAGATACGCAGTATTTT
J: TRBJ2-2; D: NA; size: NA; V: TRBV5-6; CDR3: CASRLWGVSTGELFF; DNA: TGTGCCAGCCGCCTGTGGGGGGTGAGCACCGGGGAGCTGTTTTTT
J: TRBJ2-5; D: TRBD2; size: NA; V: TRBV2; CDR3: CASERLARETQYF; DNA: TGTGCCAGCGAGAGACTAGCCCGGGAGACCCAGTACTTC
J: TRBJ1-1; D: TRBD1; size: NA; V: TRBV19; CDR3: CASDTGVGTEAFF; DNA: TGTGCCAGTGACACAGGGGTAGGGACTGAAGCTTTCTTT
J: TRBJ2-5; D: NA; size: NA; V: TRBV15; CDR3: CATSRDLPARKETQYF; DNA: TGTGCCACCAGCAGAGATCTCCCGGCTAGAAAAGAGACCCAGTACTTC
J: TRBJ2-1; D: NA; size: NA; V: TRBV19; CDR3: CATTGTYNEQFF; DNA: TGTGCCACCACCGGGACCTACAATGAGCAGTTCTTC
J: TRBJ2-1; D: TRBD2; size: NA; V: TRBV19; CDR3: CASSISGLAGPNEQFF; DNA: TGTGCCAGTAGTATTTCGGGACTAGCGGGGCCCAATGAGCAGTTCTTC
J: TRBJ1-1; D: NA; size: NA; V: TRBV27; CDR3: CASIGLSEAFF; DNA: TGTGCCAGCATTGGCCTCTCTGAAGCTTTCTTT
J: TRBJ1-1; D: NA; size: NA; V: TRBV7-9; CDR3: CASSPQLGGTEAFF; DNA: TGTGCCAGCAGCCCCCAGCTTGGGGGGACTGAAGCTTTCTTT
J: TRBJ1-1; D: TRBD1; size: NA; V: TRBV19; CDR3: CASSTSDRGWNTEAFF; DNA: TGTGCCAGTAGTACCTCGGACAGGGGCTGGAACACTGAAGCTTTCTTT
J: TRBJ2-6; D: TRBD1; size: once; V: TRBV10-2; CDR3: CASSDRTGLPGANVLTF; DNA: TGCGCCAGCAGTGACAGGACAGGGCTTCCTGGGGCCAACGTCCTGACTTTC
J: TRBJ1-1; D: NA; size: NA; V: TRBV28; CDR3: CASSFHRGRRAFF; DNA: TGTGCCAGCAGTTTCCACAGAGGGCGCCGAGCTTTCTTT
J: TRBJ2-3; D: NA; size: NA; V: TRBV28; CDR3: CASSPLTGTLTDTQYF; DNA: TGTGCCAGCAGTCCTCTGACAGGTACCCTCACAGATACGCAGTATTTT
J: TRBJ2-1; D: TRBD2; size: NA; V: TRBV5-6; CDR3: CASSLRLEGGAGEQFF; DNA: TGTGCCAGCAGCTTACGGTTGGAGGGAGGGGCGGGTGAGCAGTTCTTC
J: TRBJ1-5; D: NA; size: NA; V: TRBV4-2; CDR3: CASALRADSNQPQHF; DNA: TGTGCCAGCGCTTTGCGGGCGGATAGCAATCAGCCCCAGCATTTT
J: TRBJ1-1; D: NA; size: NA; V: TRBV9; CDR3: CASSVSQSTEAFF; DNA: TGTGCCAGCAGCGTCTCCCAGTCCACTGAAGCTTTCTTT
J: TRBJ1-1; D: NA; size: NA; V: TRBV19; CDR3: CASSIVKGVKNTEAFF; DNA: TGTGCCAGTAGTATAGTGAAGGGGGTCAAGAACACTGAAGCTTTCTTT
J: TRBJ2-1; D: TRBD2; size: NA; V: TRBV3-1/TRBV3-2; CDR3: CASSPGTSLNEQFF; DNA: TGTGCCAGCAGCCCGGGGACTAGCTTGAATGAGCAGTTCTTC
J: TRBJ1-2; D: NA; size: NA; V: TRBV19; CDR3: CASSAAGGGYGYTF; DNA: TGTGCCAGTAGCGCGGCGGGGGGCGGCTATGGCTACACCTTC
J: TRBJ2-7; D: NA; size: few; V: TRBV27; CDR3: CASKADGVGSYEQYF; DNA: TGTGCCAGCAAAGCCGACGGGGTAGGCTCCTACGAGCAGTACTTC
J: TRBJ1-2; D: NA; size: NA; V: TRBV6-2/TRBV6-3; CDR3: CASSRVDGYTF; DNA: TGTGCCAGCAGTCGCGTAGATGGCTACACCTTC
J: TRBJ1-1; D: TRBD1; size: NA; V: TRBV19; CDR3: CASSKTGWTEAFF; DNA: TGTGCCAGTAGTAAGACAGGGTGGACTGAAGCTTTCTTT
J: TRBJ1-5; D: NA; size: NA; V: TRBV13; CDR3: CASSTQGPRYHPQHF; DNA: TGTGCCAGCAGCACGCAGGGCCCTCGTTATCATCCCCAGCATTTT
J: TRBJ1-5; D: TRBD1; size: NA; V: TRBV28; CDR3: CASTRTGGLYSNQPQHF; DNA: TGTGCCAGCACCAGGACAGGGGGACTTTATAGCAATCAGCCCCAGCATTTT
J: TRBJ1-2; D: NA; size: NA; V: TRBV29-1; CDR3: CSVEVGGYGYTF; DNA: TGCAGCGTTGAAGTTGGCGGGTATGGCTACACCTTC
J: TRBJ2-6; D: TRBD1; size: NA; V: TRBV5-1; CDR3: CASSPMGQGQTGANVLTF; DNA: TGCGCCAGCAGCCCCATGGGACAGGGACAGACCGGGGCCAACGTCCTGACTTTC
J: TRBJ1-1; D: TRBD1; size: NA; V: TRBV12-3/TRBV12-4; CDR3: CASRGQGTEAFF; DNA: TGTGCCAGCAGGGGACAGGGGACTGAAGCTTTCTTT
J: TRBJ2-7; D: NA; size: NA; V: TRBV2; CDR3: CASSENLTGEQYF; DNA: TGTGCCAGCAGTGAGAACCTTACGGGTGAGCAGTACTTC
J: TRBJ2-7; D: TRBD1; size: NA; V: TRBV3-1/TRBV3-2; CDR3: CASSQNGGQRAYEQYF; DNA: TGTGCCAGCAGCCAGAATGGGGGACAGAGAGCTTACGAGCAGTACTTC
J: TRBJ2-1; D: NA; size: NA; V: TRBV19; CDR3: CASNPGSYNEQFF; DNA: TGTGCCAGTAACCCCGGGTCCTACAATGAGCAGTTCTTC
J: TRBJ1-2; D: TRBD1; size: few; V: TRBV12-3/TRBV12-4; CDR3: CASSDRGDKGYTF; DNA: TGTGCCAGCAGTGACAGGGGGGATAAGGGCTACACCTTC
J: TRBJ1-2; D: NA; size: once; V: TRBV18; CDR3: CASSLNRGTANYGYTF; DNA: TGTGCCAGCTCTCTCAACCGGGGTACAGCTAACTATGGCTACACCTTC
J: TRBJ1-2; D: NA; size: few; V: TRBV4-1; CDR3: CASSQGYLNGGYTF; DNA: TGCGCCAGCAGCCAAGGCTATCTAAACGGGGGCTACACCTTC
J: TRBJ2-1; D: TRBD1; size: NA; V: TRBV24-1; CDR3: CATSGTGQTYNEQFF; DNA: TGTGCCACCAGCGGGACGGGACAGACCTACAATGAGCAGTTCTTC
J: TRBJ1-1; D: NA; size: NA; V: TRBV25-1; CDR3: CASSVGSYTEAFF; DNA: TGTGCCAGCAGTGTCGGGTCTTACACTGAAGCTTTCTTT
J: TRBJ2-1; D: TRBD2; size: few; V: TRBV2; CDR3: CASRGGTSGYNEQFF; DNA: TGTGCCAGCAGGGGCGGGACTAGCGGCTACAATGAGCAGTTCTTC
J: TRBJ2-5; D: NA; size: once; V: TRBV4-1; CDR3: CASSQGQGGETQYF; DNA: TGCGCCAGCAGCCAAGGGCAGGGTGGGGAGACCCAGTACTTC
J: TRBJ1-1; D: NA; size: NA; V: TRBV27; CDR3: CASSQPGDRAFF; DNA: TGTGCCAGCAGTCAACCGGGTGATCGGGCTTTCTTT
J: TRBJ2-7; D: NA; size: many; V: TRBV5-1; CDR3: CASSLDGGTYEQYF; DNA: TGCGCCAGCAGCTTGGATGGAGGGACCTACGAGCAGTACTTC
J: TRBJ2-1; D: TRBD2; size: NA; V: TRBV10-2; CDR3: CASFGGANEQFF; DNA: TGCGCCAGCTTCGGGGGGGCCAATGAGCAGTTCTTC
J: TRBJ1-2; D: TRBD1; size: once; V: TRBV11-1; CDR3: CASSLRTGSSYGYTF; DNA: TGTGCCAGCAGCTTACGGACAGGGTCCTCTTATGGCTACACCTTC
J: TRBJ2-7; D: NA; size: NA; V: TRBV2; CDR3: CATQGFSSYEQYF; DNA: TGTGCCACGCAGGGATTTAGCTCCTACGAGCAGTACTTC
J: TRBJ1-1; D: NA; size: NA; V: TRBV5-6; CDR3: CASRPEGNTEAFF; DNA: TGTGCCAGCAGACCGGAGGGCAACACTGAAGCTTTCTTT
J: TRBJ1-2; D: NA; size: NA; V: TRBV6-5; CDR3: CASTPGSNYGYTF; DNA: TGTGCCAGCACACCCGGGTCCAACTATGGCTACACCTTC
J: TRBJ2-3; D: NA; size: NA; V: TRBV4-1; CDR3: CASSHPRDSRADTQYF; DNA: TGCGCCAGCAGCCATCCCCGGGACTCCCGGGCGGATACGCAGTATTTT
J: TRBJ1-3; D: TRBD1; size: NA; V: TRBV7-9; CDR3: CASSLQGNTIYF; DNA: TGTGCCAGCAGCCTACAGGGGAACACCATATATTTT
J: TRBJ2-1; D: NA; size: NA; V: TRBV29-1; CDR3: CSVEGILSSYNEQFF; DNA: TGCAGCGTTGAAGGCATATTGAGCTCCTACAATGAGCAGTTCTTC
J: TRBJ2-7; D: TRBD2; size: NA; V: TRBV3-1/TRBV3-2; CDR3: CASSQAPGGAYEQYF; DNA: TGTGCCAGCAGCCAAGCTCCCGGGGGGGCTTACGAGCAGTACTTC